The text below deals with one T cell receptor beta chain. This specimen belongs to a study of CD8 T cells in Susac syndrome. The length of the CDR3 is 18 residues. Trimming cost V 3 bases and J 8 bases; bases outside gene matches: 21. Per the germline V gene, CDR1 is KGHSH and CDR2 is LQKENI. The RNA, roughly 0.45 to 1 ug, was put through reverse transcription using random hexamers. TCRdb used MiXCR to reprocess the immunoSEQ multiplex PCR reads, holding one entry per CDR3 protein. The table has 85,000 to 130,000 distinct CDR3 sequences, approximately 94% seen once. Sequencing was performed on CD8+ T cells from PBMCs. The clonotype originates from a human donor with Susac syndrome. The J gene is TRBJ1-1, the V gene TRBV18; 7 bases are a match to TRBD1. The CDR3 nucleotides are TGTGCCAGCTCACCGGACCGTCTGACAGGGTTGAGACTAGAAGAAGCTTTCTTT. It translates to CASSPDRLTGLRLEEAFF.